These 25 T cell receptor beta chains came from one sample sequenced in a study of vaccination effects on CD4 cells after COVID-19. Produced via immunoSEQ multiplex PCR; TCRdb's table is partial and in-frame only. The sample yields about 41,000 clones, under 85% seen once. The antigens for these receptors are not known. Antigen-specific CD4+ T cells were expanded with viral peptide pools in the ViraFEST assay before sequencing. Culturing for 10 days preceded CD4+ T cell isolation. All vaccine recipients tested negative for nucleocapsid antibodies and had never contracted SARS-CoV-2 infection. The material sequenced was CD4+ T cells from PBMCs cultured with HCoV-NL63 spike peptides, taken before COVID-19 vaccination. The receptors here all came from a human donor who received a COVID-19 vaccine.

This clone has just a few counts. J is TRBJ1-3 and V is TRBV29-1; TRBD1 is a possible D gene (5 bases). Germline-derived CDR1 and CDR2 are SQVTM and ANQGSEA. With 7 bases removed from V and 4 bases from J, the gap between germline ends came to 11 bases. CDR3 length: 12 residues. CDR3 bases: TGCAGCGCCGACGGGGCGGGAAACACCATATATTTT. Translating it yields CSADGAGNTIYF.

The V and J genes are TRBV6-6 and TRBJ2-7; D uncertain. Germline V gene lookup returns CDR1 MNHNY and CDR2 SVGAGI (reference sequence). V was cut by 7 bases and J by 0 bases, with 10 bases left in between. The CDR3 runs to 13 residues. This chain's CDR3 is CASTPGSSYEQYV. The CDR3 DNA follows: TGTGCCAGCACCCCTGGCAGCTCCTACGAGCAGTACGTC.

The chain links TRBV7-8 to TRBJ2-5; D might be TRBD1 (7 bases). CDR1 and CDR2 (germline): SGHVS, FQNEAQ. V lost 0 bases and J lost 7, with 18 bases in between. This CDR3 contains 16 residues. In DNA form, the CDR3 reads TGTGCCAGCAGCTTAGCCTTTATGAGACAGGGAGGGACCCAGTACTTC. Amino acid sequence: CASSLAFMRQGGTQYF.

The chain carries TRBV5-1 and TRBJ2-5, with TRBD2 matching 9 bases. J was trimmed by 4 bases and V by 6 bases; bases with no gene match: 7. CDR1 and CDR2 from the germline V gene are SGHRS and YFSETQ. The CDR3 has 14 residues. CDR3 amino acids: CASNSGGSGETQYF. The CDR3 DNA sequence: TGCGCCAGCAACAGCGGGGGGTCGGGAGAGACCCAGTACTTC.

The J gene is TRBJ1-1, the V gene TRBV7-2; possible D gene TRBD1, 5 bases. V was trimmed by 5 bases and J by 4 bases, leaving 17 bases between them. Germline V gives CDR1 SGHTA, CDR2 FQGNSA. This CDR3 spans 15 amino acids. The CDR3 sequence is CASSPGRGRATEAFF. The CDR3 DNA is TGTGCCAGCAGCCCGGGTCGGGGGAGGGCCACTGAAGCTTTCTTT.

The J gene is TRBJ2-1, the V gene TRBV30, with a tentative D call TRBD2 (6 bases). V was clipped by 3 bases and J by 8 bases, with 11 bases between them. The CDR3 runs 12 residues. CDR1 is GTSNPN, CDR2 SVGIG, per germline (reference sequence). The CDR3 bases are TGTGCCTGGAGATCAGCGGGTGATGAGCAGTTCTTC. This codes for CAWRSAGDEQFF.

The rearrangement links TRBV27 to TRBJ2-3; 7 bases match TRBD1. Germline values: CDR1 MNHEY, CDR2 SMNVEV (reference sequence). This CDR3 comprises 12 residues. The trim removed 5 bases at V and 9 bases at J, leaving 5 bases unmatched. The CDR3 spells CASSPTGWTQYF. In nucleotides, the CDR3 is TGTGCCAGCAGTCCGACAGGGTGGACGCAGTATTTT.

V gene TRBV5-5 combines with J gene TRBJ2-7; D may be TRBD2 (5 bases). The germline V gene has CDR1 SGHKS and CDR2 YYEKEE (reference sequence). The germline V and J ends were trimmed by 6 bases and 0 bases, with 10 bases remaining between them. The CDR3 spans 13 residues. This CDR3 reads CASNRGISYEQYV. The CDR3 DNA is TGTGCCAGCAATAGAGGGATCTCCTACGAGCAGTACGTC.

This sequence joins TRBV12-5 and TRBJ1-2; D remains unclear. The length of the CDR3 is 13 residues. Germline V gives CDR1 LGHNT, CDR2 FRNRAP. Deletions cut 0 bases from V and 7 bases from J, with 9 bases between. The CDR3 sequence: CASGLVWAGGYTF. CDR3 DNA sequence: TGTGCTAGTGGTTTGGTATGGGCGGGTGGCTACACCTTC.

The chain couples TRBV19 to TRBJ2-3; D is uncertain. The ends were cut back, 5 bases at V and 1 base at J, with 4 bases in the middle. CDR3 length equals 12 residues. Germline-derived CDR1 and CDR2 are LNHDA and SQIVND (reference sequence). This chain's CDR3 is CASSPRTDTQYF. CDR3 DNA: TGTGCCAGTAGTCCACGCACAGATACGCAGTATTTT.

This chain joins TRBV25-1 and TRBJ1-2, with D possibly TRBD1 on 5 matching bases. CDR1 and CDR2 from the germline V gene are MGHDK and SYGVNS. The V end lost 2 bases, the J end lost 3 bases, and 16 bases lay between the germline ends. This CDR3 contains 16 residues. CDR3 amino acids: CASSEGWGGSYYGYTF. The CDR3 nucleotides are TGTGCCAGCAGTGAAGGTTGGGGGGGGAGTTACTATGGCTACACCTTC.

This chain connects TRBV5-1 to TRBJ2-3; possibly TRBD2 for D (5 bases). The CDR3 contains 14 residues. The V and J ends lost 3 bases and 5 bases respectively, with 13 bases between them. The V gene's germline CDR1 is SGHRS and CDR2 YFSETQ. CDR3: CASSSPEGIDTQYF. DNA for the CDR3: TGCGCCAGCAGCTCGCCCGAGGGAATAGATACGCAGTATTTT. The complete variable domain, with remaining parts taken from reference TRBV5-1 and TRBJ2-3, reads KAGVTQTPRYLIKTRGQQVTLSCSPISGHRSVSWYQQTPGQGLQFLFEYFSETQRNKGNFPGRFSGRQFSNSRSEMNVSTLELGDSALYLCASSSPEGIDTQYFGPGTRLTVL.

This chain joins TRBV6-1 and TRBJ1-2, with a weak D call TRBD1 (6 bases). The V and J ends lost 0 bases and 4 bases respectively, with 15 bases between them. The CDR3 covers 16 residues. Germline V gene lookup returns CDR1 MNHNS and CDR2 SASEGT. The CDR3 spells CASSEARTATFYGYTF. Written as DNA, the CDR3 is TGTGCCAGCAGTGAAGCAAGGACAGCAACTTTCTATGGCTACACCTTC.

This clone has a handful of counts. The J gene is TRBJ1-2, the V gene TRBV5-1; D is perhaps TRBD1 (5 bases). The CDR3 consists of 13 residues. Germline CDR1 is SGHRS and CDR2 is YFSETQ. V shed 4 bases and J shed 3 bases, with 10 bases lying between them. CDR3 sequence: CASSLQGHYGYTF. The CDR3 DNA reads TGCGCCAGCAGCCTTCAGGGTCACTATGGCTACACCTTC.

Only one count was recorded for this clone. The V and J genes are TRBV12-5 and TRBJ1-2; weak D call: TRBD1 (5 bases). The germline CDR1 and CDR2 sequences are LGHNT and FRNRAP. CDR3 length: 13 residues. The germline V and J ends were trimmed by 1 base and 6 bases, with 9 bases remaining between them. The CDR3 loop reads CASGLGLRDGYTF. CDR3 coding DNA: TGTGCTAGTGGTTTGGGCCTCAGGGATGGCTACACCTTC.

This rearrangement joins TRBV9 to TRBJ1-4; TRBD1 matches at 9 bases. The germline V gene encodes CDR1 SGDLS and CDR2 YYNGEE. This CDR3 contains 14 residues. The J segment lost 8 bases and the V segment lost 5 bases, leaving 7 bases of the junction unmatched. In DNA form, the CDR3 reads TGTGCCAGCAGTGACACAGGGGGCTCGGAAAAACTGTTTTTT. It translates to CASSDTGGSEKLFF.

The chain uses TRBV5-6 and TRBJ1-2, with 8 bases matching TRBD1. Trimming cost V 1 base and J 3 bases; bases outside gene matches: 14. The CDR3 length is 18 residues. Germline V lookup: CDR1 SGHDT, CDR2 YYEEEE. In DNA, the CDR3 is TGTGCCAGCAGCTTGCGGGAGTTTGGACAGGGCTCCCACTATGGCTACACCTTC. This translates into CASSLREFGQGSHYGYTF.

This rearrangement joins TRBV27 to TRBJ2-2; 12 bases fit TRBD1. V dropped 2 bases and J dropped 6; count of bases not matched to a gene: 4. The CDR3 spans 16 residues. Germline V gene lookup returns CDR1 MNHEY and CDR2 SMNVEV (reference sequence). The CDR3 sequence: CASSLRDRGQPGELFF. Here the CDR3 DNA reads TGTGCCAGCAGTTTACGGGACAGGGGGCAACCCGGGGAGCTGTTTTTT.

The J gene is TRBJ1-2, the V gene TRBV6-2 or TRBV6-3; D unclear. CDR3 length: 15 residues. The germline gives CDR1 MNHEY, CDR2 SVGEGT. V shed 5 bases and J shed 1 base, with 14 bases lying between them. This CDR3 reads CASSPSGRLNYGYTF. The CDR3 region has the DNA TGTGCCAGCAGTCCCTCGGGGAGACTTAACTATGGCTACACCTTC.

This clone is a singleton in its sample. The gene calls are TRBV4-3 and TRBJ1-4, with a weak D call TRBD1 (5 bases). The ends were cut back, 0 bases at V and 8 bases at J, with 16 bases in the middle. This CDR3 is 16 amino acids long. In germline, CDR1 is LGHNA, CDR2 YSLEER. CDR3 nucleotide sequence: TGCGCCAGCAGCCAAGAAGGGGTCCGGGGCTCCGAAAAACTGTTTTTT. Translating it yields CASSQEGVRGSEKLFF.

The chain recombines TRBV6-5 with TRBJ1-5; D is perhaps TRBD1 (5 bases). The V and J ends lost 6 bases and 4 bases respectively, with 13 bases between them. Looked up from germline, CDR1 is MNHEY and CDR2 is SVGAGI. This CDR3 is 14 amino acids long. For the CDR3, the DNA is TGTGCCAGCAGGCCACAGGCTCCAAATCAGCCCCAGCATTTT. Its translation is CASRPQAPNQPQHF.

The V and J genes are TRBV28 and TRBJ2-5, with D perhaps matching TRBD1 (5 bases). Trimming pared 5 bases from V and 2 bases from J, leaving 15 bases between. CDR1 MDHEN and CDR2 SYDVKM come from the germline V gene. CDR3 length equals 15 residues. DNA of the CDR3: TGTGCCAGCAGTAGGCGCCAGGGCCCTCAAGAGACCCAGTACTTC. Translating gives CASSRRQGPQETQYF.

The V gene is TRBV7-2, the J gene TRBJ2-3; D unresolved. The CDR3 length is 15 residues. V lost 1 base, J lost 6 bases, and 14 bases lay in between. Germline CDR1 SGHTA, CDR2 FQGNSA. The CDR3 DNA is TGTGCCAGCAGCTTAGGCCCATTGGTATCCGATACGCAGTATTTT. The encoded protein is CASSLGPLVSDTQYF.

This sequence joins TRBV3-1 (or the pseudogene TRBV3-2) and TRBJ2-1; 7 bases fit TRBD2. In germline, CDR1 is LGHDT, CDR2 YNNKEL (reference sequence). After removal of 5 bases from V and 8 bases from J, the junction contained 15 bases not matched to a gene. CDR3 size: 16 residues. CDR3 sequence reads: CASSIRDYSFSDEQFF. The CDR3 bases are TGTGCCAGCAGCATCCGGGACTACTCTTTTTCGGATGAGCAGTTCTTC.

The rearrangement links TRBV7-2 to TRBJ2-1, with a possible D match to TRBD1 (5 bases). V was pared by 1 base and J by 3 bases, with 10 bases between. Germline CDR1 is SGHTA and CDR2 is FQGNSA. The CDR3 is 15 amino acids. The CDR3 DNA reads TGTGCCAGCAGCTTAGGCCAGGGTCTCTACAATGAGCAGTTCTTC. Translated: CASSLGQGLYNEQFF.